These T cell receptor beta chains were read from a single sample in a study of cytomegalovirus exposure and HLA in healthy donors. The table came from immunoSEQ multiplex PCR; TCRdb's copy has only in-frame clones and leaves some out. This table has approximately 120,000 clones, around three quarters appearing once. The sequenced sample was PBMCs. The receptors shown here come from a man aged 25 to 45 in good health and CMV-seropositive. The conserved cysteine and the conserved F or W are not part of the CDR3 here. Fields, in order: clone size, V gene, J gene, CDR3 protein. A clone size is listed for some rows: how often the clone was seen (once, few, many), or a class if it is expanded.

once	TRBV10-3	TRBJ1-3	AITNLTVMENTIY
few	TRBV6-1	TRBJ1-2	ASSEEGGAGYGYT
NA	TRBV5-8	TRBJ2-7	ASSLGVWTSGGAEYEQY
NA	TRBV27	TRBJ2-5	ASSFLAGGLNQETQY
NA	TRBV18	TRBJ2-2	ASSPSTGPGELF
NA	TRBV27	TRBJ1-5	ASSLRGEGRQPQH
NA	TRBV5-1	TRBJ2-7	ASSSDDRPAYEQY
NA	TRBV4-2	TRBJ1-6	ASSQDLGSSYNSPLH
NA	TRBV10-2	TRBJ2-7	ASMNSGYEQY
NA	TRBV7-9	TRBJ2-5	ASSPTLTWPGGQETQY
NA	TRBV2	TRBJ1-4	ASNAARANEKLF
once	TRBV5-1	TRBJ2-3	ASSLGRGGDTQY
NA	TRBV6-1	TRBJ1-1	ASSGGDNTEAF
NA	TRBV5-1	TRBJ1-4	ASSLGQALTNEKLF
NA	TRBV10-3	TRBJ2-3	AISGGQGSTDTQY
NA	TRBV5-1	TRBJ2-1	ASSSGQGARNEQF
NA	TRBV4-1	TRBJ2-2	ASSPVAGATVGELF
NA	TRBV7-6	TRBJ2-7	ASSFEVAGYEQY
NA	TRBV15	TRBJ1-2	ATSRATDRNGYT
NA	TRBV7-9	TRBJ1-3	ASSSLPRDTSGNTIY
NA	TRBV11-1	TRBJ1-1	ASSSSGQGTAF
NA	TRBV5-1	TRBJ2-5	ASSRWGGDLQETQY
NA	TRBV27	NA	ASGWISSYEQY
NA	TRBV13	TRBJ2-1	ASRWTSGGNNEQF
NA	TRBV5-6	TRBJ2-7	ASSGQGGTWGEQY
NA	TRBV2	TRBJ1-1	ASGETGANTEAF
once	TRBV9	TRBJ1-1	ASSVVYSGGTEAF
few	TRBV7-8	TRBJ2-1	ASSLVMAGFYNEQF
NA	TRBV19	TRBJ1-5	ASSIQQGPNQPQH
NA	TRBV5-1	TRBJ2-6	ASSPTGSGANVLT
NA	TRBV6-5	TRBJ1-2	ASSPTLQDYGYT
NA	TRBV11-3	TRBJ2-7	ASSLGGTSDYEQY
NA	TRBV6-5	TRBJ1-4	ASSWALATNEKLF
NA	TRBV19	TRBJ2-2	ASTYGTGGTGELF
NA	TRBV25-1	TRBJ2-2	ASSELNRNTGELF
NA	TRBV7-8	TRBJ1-1	ASSSTGLEAF
NA	TRBV29-1	TRBJ1-1	SVGNDRGRTEAF